The clone carrying this TCR beta chain appeared a single time. CDR1 is SQVTM and CDR2 is ANQGSEA in the germline V gene. V lost 2 bases to trimming and J lost 4 bases; unmatched junction nucleotides: 11. CDR3 length equals 16 residues. The data were taken from a study of blood T cell repertoires in COVID-19. At the level of the study: The study drew acute and convalescent COVID-19 samples from the United States, Italy and Spain.

As handled by the study authors: By means of reference gene primer amplification, nucleated cell counts were estimated. This table comes from immunoSEQ multiplex PCR, and its TCRdb copy is limited to in-frame clones, with some not included. V, J and clone size are those of that table, while D and trimming were read from the DNA. The table has 100,000 or so clones, about four fifths seen once. This sequence originates from an elderly man with acute or convalescent COVID-19. The genes are TRBV29-1 and TRBJ2-1, with 7 bases identical to TRBD1. Material: peripheral blood. CDR3 sequence: CSVEQQGFGAYNEQFF. The DNA of the CDR3 is TGCAGCGTTGAACAACAGGGGTTCGGGGCTTACAATGAGCAGTTCTTC.